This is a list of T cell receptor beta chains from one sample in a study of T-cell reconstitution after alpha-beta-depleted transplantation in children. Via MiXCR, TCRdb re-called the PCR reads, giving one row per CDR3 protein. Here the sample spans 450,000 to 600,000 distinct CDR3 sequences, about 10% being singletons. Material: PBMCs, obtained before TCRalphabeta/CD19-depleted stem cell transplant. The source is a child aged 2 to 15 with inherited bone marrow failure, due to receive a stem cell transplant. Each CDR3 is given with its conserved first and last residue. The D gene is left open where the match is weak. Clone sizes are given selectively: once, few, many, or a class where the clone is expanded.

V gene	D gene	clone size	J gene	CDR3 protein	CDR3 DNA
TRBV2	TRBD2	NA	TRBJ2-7	CASSAVASGIHEQYF	TGTGCCAGCAGTGCTGTGGCTAGCGGGATCCACGAGCAGTACTTC
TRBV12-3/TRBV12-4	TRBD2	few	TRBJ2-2	CASSLRVPGGFAGDLFF	TGTGCCAGCAGTTTACGAGTTCCGGGAGGGTTCGCCGGGGATCTGTTTTTT
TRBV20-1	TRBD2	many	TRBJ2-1	CSASYSGRGNEQFF	TGCAGTGCTAGCTATAGCGGGAGAGGGAATGAGCAGTTCTTC
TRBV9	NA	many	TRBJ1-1	CASSVAAHTEAFF	TGTGCCAGCAGCGTAGCGGCCCACACTGAAGCTTTCTTT
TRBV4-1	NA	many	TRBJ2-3	CASSRSPRAGHADTQYF	TGCGCCAGCAGCCGCTCGCCGAGGGCGGGGCACGCAGATACGCAGTATTTT
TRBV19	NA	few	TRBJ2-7	CASSMGSRGRTIYEQYF	TGTGCCAGTAGTATGGGAAGTCGAGGCAGAACCATCTACGAGCAGTACTTC
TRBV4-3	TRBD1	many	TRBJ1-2	CASSFDRVANYGYTF	TGCGCCAGCAGCTTCGACAGGGTTGCTAACTATGGCTACACCTTC
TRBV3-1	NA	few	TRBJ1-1	CASSQPGPFVQGGAEAFF	TGTGCCAGCAGCCAGCCCGGACCGTTTGTACAGGGTGGGGCTGAAGCTTTCTTT
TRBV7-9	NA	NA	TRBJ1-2	CASSAGVFNYGYTF	TGTGCCAGCAGCGCAGGGGTATTTAACTATGGCTACACCTTC
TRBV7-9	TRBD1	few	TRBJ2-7	CASSKRTGTGEQYF	TGTGCCAGCAGCAAAAGGACAGGGACGGGCGAGCAGTACTTC
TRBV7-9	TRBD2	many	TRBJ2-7	CASSARISSGSRYEQYF	TGTGCCAGCAGCGCGCGGATATCTAGCGGGAGCCGCTACGAGCAGTACTTC
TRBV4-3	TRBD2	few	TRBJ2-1	CASSQDPGLGSYNEQFF	TGCGCCAGCAGCCAAGATCCGGGACTAGGCTCCTACAATGAGCAGTTCTTC
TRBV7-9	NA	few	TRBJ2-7	CASSWDGATIYEQYF	TGTGCCAGCAGCTGGGACGGAGCTACTATCTACGAGCAGTACTTC
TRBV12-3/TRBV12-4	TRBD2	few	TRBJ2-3	CASRPGLARTDTQYF	TGTGCCAGCAGACCAGGACTAGCCCGCACAGATACGCAGTATTTT
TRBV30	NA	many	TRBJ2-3	CAWTTGSTDTQYF	TGTGCCTGGACCACAGGGAGCACAGATACGCAGTATTTT
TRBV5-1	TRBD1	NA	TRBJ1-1	CASSLADRVGTEAFF	TGCGCCAGCAGCTTGGCAGACAGGGTAGGCACTGAAGCTTTCTTT
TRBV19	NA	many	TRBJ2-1	CASSMMTDNEQFF	TGTGCCAGTAGTATGATGACGGACAATGAGCAGTTCTTC
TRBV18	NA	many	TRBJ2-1	CASSPPRDEQFF	TGTGCCAGCTCACCACCGAGGGATGAGCAGTTCTTC
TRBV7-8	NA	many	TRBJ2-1	CASSKRLDGPSYNEQFF	TGTGCCAGCAGTAAACGACTCGACGGGCCCTCCTACAATGAGCAGTTCTTC
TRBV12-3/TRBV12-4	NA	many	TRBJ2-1	CASSINHRSGFYNEQFF	TGTGCCAGCAGTATAAATCATCGTAGCGGATTTTACAATGAGCAGTTCTTC
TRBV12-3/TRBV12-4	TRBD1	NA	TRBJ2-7	CASRRTGTGEQYF	TGTGCCAGCAGACGGACAGGGACCGGCGAGCAGTACTTC
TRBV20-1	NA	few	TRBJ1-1	CSAREEAMNTEAFF	TGCAGTGCTAGAGAGGAAGCAATGAACACTGAAGCTTTCTTT
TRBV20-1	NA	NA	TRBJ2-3	CSASRRIGTDTQYF	TGCAGTGCTAGCCGGCGGATCGGCACAGATACGCAGTATTTT
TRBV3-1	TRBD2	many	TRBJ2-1	CASSQLAGPGDEQFF	TGTGCCAGCAGCCAACTAGCGGGACCTGGGGATGAGCAGTTCTTC
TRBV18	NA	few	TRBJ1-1	CASSPTEHSEAFF	TGTGCCAGCTCACCAACAGAACATTCTGAAGCTTTCTTT
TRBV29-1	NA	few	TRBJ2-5	CSVADKFNQETQYF	TGCAGCGTCGCGGATAAGTTTAACCAAGAGACCCAGTACTTC
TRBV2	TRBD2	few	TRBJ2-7	CASSEETLAGSSYEQYF	TGTGCCAGCAGTGAAGAAACGTTAGCGGGGAGCTCCTACGAGCAGTACTTC